Listed below are T cell receptor beta chains from one sample, sequenced in a study of T cell responses to AZD1222 COVID-19 vaccine. Profiled with immunoSEQ multiplex PCR; TCRdb holds only in-frame clones, not every one. The sample lists tens of thousands of clones; around 89% were seen once. The sample here was peripheral blood, taken on day 0 of AZD1222 vaccination. Receptors were obtained from an adult in good health. The CDR3 runs from the conserved cysteine through the conserved F or W. The D gene is left open where the match is weak. Size is stated for part of the rows, as once, few or many counts, or as a class when the clone is expanded.

clone size: .; J gene: TRBJ1-3; D gene: .; CDR3 length: 15; V gene: TRBV7-7; CDR3 protein: CASSLGGTSGNTIYF; CDR3 DNA: TGTGCTAGCAGCTTGGGGGGGACCTCTGGAAACACCATATATTTT
clone size: .; J gene: TRBJ2-7; D gene: .; CDR3 length: 13; V gene: TRBV28; CDR3 protein: CASSGSGHPKEYF; CDR3 DNA: TGTGCCAGCAGTGGTTCGGGACACCCGAAGGAGTACTTC
clone size: .; J gene: TRBJ2-1; D gene: TRBD2; CDR3 length: 16; V gene: TRBV4-3; CDR3 protein: CASSQERGTTIYEQFF; CDR3 DNA: TGCGCCAGCAGCCAGGAGCGGGGGACTACAATTTATGAGCAGTTCTTC
clone size: once; J gene: TRBJ2-7; D gene: .; CDR3 length: 11; V gene: TRBV30; CDR3 protein: CAWSVSSEQYF; CDR3 DNA: TGTGCCTGGAGTGTATCGAGTGAGCAGTACTTC
clone size: once; J gene: TRBJ2-7; D gene: TRBD2; CDR3 length: 15; V gene: TRBV11-2; CDR3 protein: CASTFGGGFLYEQYF; CDR3 DNA: TGTGCCAGCACTTTTGGGGGAGGGTTCCTCTACGAGCAGTACTTC
clone size: .; J gene: TRBJ2-1; D gene: TRBD1; CDR3 length: 15; V gene: TRBV4-1; CDR3 protein: CASSLLGTGGNEQFF; CDR3 DNA: TGCGCCAGCAGCCTCCTCGGGACAGGGGGGAATGAGCAGTTCTTC
clone size: .; J gene: TRBJ2-2; D gene: .; CDR3 length: 12; V gene: TRBV7-9; CDR3 protein: CASSLGSGELFF; CDR3 DNA: TGTGCCAGCAGCTTAGGTTCGGGGGAGCTGTTTTTT
clone size: .; J gene: TRBJ1-1; D gene: .; CDR3 length: 12; V gene: TRBV19; CDR3 protein: CATREGYDEAFF; CDR3 DNA: TGTGCCACGCGTGAGGGCTACGATGAAGCTTTCTTT
clone size: .; J gene: TRBJ1-6; D gene: .; CDR3 length: 16; V gene: TRBV6-4; CDR3 protein: CASSAPGGGIFSPLHF; CDR3 DNA: TGTGCCAGCAGTGCCCCCGGCGGGGGTATTTTCTCACCCCTCCACTTT
clone size: .; J gene: TRBJ2-7; D gene: TRBD2; CDR3 length: 14; V gene: TRBV7-9; CDR3 protein: CASSFGTSVYEQYF; CDR3 DNA: TGTGCCAGCAGCTTCGGGACTAGCGTTTACGAGCAGTACTTC
clone size: .; J gene: TRBJ1-6; D gene: .; CDR3 length: 13; V gene: TRBV5-1; CDR3 protein: CASSLDGGSPLHF; CDR3 DNA: TGCGCCAGCAGCTTGGACGGTGGGTCACCCCTCCACTTT
clone size: .; J gene: TRBJ1-1; D gene: .; CDR3 length: 12; V gene: TRBV5-6; CDR3 protein: CASQTGHTEAFF; CDR3 DNA: TGTGCCAGCCAAACGGGGCACACTGAAGCTTTCTTT
clone size: .; J gene: TRBJ1-4; D gene: TRBD1; CDR3 length: 16; V gene: TRBV5-6; CDR3 protein: CASSQGQGAVNEKLFF; CDR3 DNA: TGTGCCAGCAGCCAGGGGCAGGGGGCGGTTAATGAAAAACTGTTTTTT
clone size: .; J gene: TRBJ1-1; D gene: .; CDR3 length: 13; V gene: TRBV5-4; CDR3 protein: CASSWKGVAEAFF; CDR3 DNA: TGTGCCAGCAGCTGGAAAGGGGTGGCTGAAGCTTTCTTT
clone size: .; J gene: TRBJ1-1; D gene: .; CDR3 length: 11; V gene: TRBV6-5; CDR3 protein: CASRTASEAFF; CDR3 DNA: TGTGCCAGCAGAACAGCAAGCGAAGCTTTCTTT